This passage covers 28 T cell receptor beta chains from one sample sequenced in a study of T-cell memory formation after mild COVID-19. One entry per CDR3 protein results from TCRdb running MiXCR on the 5' RACE reads. Of a few hundred thousand distinct CDR3 sequences in the sample, approximately 23% were seen once. Sample: PBMCs or a T cell subset sorted from them (not recorded which). These receptors came from an adult woman who had mild COVID-19 (a few samples of this study predate the infection). Cell type and time point are not known.

This clonotype was found many times. V and J are TRBV7-2 and TRBJ2-7, with D hard to call. This CDR3 is 11 amino acids long. The germline V gene has CDR1 SGHTA and CDR2 FQGNSA. Trimming stripped 5 bases from V and 1 base from J, with 3 bases between. CDR3 in amino acids: CASSRSYEQYF. The DNA of the CDR3 is TGTGCCAGCAGCCGGTCCTACGAGCAGTACTTC.

This clonotype was counted only a few times. This chain joins TRBV24-1 and TRBJ2-1, with TRBD1 matching over 9 bases. V lost 2 bases and J lost 3; bases outside the gene matches: 4. The CDR3 loop spans 16 amino acids. Looked up from germline, CDR1 is KGHDR and CDR2 is SFDVKD. CDR3 region: CATSDSPGQGYNEQFF. As DNA, the CDR3 is TGTGCCACCAGTGATTCACCGGGACAGGGCTACAATGAGCAGTTCTTC.

A few counts support this clonotype. V and J are TRBV20-1 and TRBJ2-7; the match to TRBD1 covers 12 bases. Germline V CDR1 and CDR2: DFQATT, SNEGSKA (reference sequence). The CDR3 loop spans 14 amino acids. Written as DNA, the CDR3 is TGCAGCCCAAAGGGACAGGGGGCCTCCTACGAGCAGTACTTC. This codes for CSPKGQGASYEQYF.

This clonotype was observed a few times. This chain connects TRBV5-1 to TRBJ2-7; a weak D match, TRBD1 (5 bases). Germline V gives CDR1 SGHRS, CDR2 YFSETQ. The CDR3 runs 13 residues. Deletions cut 5 bases from V and 1 base from J, with 10 bases between. CDR3: CASRPGLSYEQYF. In DNA, the CDR3 is TGCGCCAGCAGACCAGGGTTGTCCTACGAGCAGTACTTC. Together with reference TRBV5-1 and TRBJ2-7, the CDR3 gives the full variable domain: KAGVTQTPRYLIKTRGQQVTLSCSPISGHRSVSWYQQTPGQGLQFLFEYFSETQRNKGNFPGRFSGRQFSNSRSEMNVSTLELGDSALYLCASRPGLSYEQYFGPGTRLTVT.

The chain uses TRBV4-3 and TRBJ2-1; TRBD2 matches at 10 bases. CDR1 and CDR2 (germline): LGHNA, YSLEER. J gave up 9 bases and V 0 bases, and 5 bases lay outside the gene matches. The CDR3 is 15 amino acids. The CDR3 nucleotides read TGCGCCAGCAGCCAAGATGTGTCTAGCGGGAGTGAGCAGTTCTTC. Its translation is CASSQDVSSGSEQFF.

The gene calls are TRBV7-9 and TRBJ2-1, with 9 positions matching TRBD1. The CDR3 is 17 residues long. After removal of 5 bases from V and 0 bases from J, the junction contained 8 bases not matched to a gene. CDR1 and CDR2 (germline): SEHNR, FQNEAQ (reference sequence). The CDR3 loop reads CASSTRQGGRSYNEQFF. Here the CDR3 DNA reads TGTGCCAGCAGCACAAGACAGGGGGGACGCTCCTACAATGAGCAGTTCTTC.

This clonotype has only a few counts. CDR3 in amino acids: CASSLGVAGRDEAFF. The CDR3 DNA sequence: TGCGCCAGCAGCTTGGGGGTTGCGGGGAGAGATGAAGCTTTCTTT. The chain combines TRBV5-1 with TRBJ1-1; D is uncertain. CDR3 size: 15 residues. CDR1 and CDR2 from the germline V gene are SGHRS and YFSETQ. Trimming cost V 0 bases and J 7 bases, with 16 bases left between them. The whole variable domain, filled in from reference TRBV5-1 and TRBJ1-1, reads KAGVTQTPRYLIKTRGQQVTLSCSPISGHRSVSWYQQTPGQGLQFLFEYFSETQRNKGNFPGRFSGRQFSNSRSEMNVSTLELGDSALYLCASSLGVAGRDEAFFGQGTRLTVV.

The chain has TRBV14 and TRBJ1-1, with 8 bases that match TRBD1. This CDR3 has 16 amino acids. CDR1 is SGHDN, CDR2 FVKESK, per germline. The J segment lost 0 bases and the V segment lost 0 bases, leaving 3 bases of the junction unmatched. CDR3 in amino acids: CASSQDMGQVNTEAFF. CDR3 DNA sequence: TGTGCCAGCAGCCAAGATATGGGACAGGTGAACACTGAAGCTTTCTTT.

This clonotype was seen only a few times. This sequence joins TRBV29-1 and TRBJ1-1; D unclear. Looked up from germline, CDR1 is SQVTM and CDR2 is ANQGSEA. Trimming left V 4 bases short and J 5 bases short, with 17 bases between. This CDR3 has 14 amino acids. CDR3: CSVVFVNFVTEAFF. CDR3 nucleotide sequence: TGCAGCGTTGTTTTTGTAAACTTCGTAACTGAAGCTTTCTTT.

The table lists this clonotype with a few counts. This chain uses TRBV9 with TRBJ2-7; TRBD1 is a possible D gene (5 bases). The CDR3 spans 16 residues. Trimming removed 0 bases from V and 7 bases from J, with 20 bases in between. Germline CDR1 reads SGDLS; CDR2 reads YYNGEE. The CDR3 sequence: CASSVGLGATLREQYF. Here the CDR3 DNA reads TGTGCCAGCAGCGTAGGTTTAGGGGCGACCCTACGGGAGCAGTACTTC.

The CDR3, as DNA: TGTGCCAGCAGCCCGGAACTAGCGGGCCACAATGAGCAGTTCTTC. Residues: CASSPELAGHNEQFF. The chain combines TRBV7-2 with TRBJ2-1, with TRBD2 matching over 9 bases. CDR3 length equals 15 residues. V was pared by 5 bases and J by 5 bases, with 7 bases of the junction left unmatched. CDR1 and CDR2 from the germline V gene are SGHTA and FQGNSA. Supplemented by reference TRBV7-2 and TRBJ2-1, the full variable domain reads GAGVSQSPSNKVTEKGKDVELRCDPISGHTALYWYRQSLGQGLEFLIYFQGNSAPDKSGLPSDRFSAERTGGSVSTLTIQRTQQEDSAVYLCASSPELAGHNEQFFGPGTRLTVL.

The chain joins TRBV4-1 to TRBJ2-2, with 8 bases identical to TRBD2. J lost 5 bases, V lost 4 bases, and 9 bases had no gene match. This CDR3 spans 16 amino acids. The germline V gene has CDR1 MGHRA and CDR2 YSYEKL. CDR3 in amino acids: CASSRRSSGGTGELFF. Here the CDR3 DNA reads TGCGCCAGCAGCCGCAGATCCAGCGGGGGAACCGGGGAGCTGTTTTTT.

The V call is TRBV30, the J call TRBJ1-5, with a possible D match to TRBD1 (6 bases). Germline CDR1 reads GTSNPN; CDR2 reads SVGIG (reference sequence). V dropped 0 bases and J dropped 5 bases, with 14 bases sitting between them. There are 15 residues in the CDR3. Written as DNA, the CDR3 is TGTGCCTGGAGTGTTAGTGGGACAATTTATCAGCCCCAGCATTTT. This codes for CAWSVSGTIYQPQHF. Full variable domain (remainder filled in from reference TRBV30 and TRBJ1-5): SQTIHQWPATLVQPVGSPLSLECTVEGTSNPNLYWYRQAAGRGLQLLFYSVGIGQISSEVPQNLSASRPQDRQFILSSKKLLLSDSGFYLCAWSVSGTIYQPQHFGDGTRLSIL.

J is TRBJ2-5 and V is TRBV7-3; 15 bases are a match to TRBD2. There are 16 residues in the CDR3. Germline CDR1 SGHTA, CDR2 FQGTGA. V gave up 5 bases and J gave up 4 bases; unmatched junction bases: 5. In DNA, the CDR3 is TGTGCCAGCAGCACCCCGGGACTAGCGGGAGGAGAGACCCAGTACTTC. It translates to CASSTPGLAGGETQYF.

This chain links TRBV6-5 with TRBJ2-7, with D possibly matching TRBD2 (6 bases). Deletions cut 4 bases from V and 3 bases from J, with 10 bases between. The V gene's germline CDR1 is MNHEY and CDR2 SVGAGI. This CDR3 region has 13 residues. CDR3 sequence reads: CASSSGSHYEQYF. The DNA of the CDR3 is TGTGCCAGCAGTTCCGGGAGCCACTACGAGCAGTACTTC.

This clonotype has more than one count but fewer than ten. The rearrangement joins TRBV11-3 to TRBJ2-3, with D perhaps TRBD1 (6 bases). V lost 4 bases and J 0 bases, leaving 26 bases between the germline ends. CDR1 and CDR2 (germline): SGHNT, YENEEA. CDR3 length equals 20 residues. The CDR3 here is CASSSFPSPGTRKSTDTQYF. In DNA, the CDR3 is TGTGCCAGCAGCTCTTTTCCATCACCCGGGACACGGAAGAGCACAGATACGCAGTATTTT.

The chain joins TRBV6-2 or TRBV6-3 to TRBJ2-4; maybe TRBD2 (5 bases). Germline CDR1 is MNHEY and CDR2 is SVGEGT. This CDR3 comprises 16 residues. The V gene lost 4 bases and the J gene lost 0 bases, with 13 bases spanning the gap. Here the CDR3 DNA reads TGTGCCAGCAGTTGGAGAGACTATCTAGCCAAAAACATTCAGTACTTC. Encoded protein: CASSWRDYLAKNIQYF.

The chain uses TRBV20-1 and TRBJ2-7; D is possibly TRBD1 or TRBD2 (5 bases each). There are 14 residues in the CDR3. V lost 5 bases and J lost 7, with 21 bases in between. The germline V gene encodes CDR1 DFQATT and CDR2 SNEGSKA (reference sequence). As DNA, the CDR3 is TGCAGTGCTCGACACCGGGACGGCCTTTGGGAGCAGTACTTC. As protein: CSARHRDGLWEQYF.

The gene calls are TRBV27 and TRBJ2-5; D uncertain. The V end was cut by 6 bases, the J end by 2 bases, with 10 bases between. The length of the CDR3 is 13 residues. Germline V gene data show CDR1 as MNHEY and CDR2 as SMNVEV (reference sequence). CDR3 in amino acids: CASREAVQETQYF. CDR3 DNA sequence: TGTGCCAGCAGGGAAGCTGTGCAAGAGACCCAGTACTTC.

This clonotype came up a few times. As DNA, the CDR3 is TGCGCCAGCAGAGGCACATTGGGGTCCTACGAGCAGTACTTC. Its protein product is CASRGTLGSYEQYF. The chain employs TRBV5-1 and TRBJ2-7; D unclear. Trimming took off 5 bases at V and 1 base at J, with 13 bases between the two ends. Germline assignment: CDR1 SGHRS and CDR2 YFSETQ. This CDR3 contains 14 residues.

The chain is built from TRBV5-5 and TRBJ1-2; TRBD1 aligns across 8 bases. CDR1 and CDR2 (germline): SGHKS, YYEKEE (reference sequence). V shed 4 bases and J 2 bases; nucleotides not matched to a gene: 10. The CDR3 extends over 16 amino acids. The CDR3 reads CASSPGDRGANYGYTF. CDR3 sequence (DNA): TGTGCCAGCAGCCCAGGCGACAGGGGCGCAAACTATGGCTACACCTTC.

This clonotype has more than one count but fewer than ten. The chain joins TRBV20-1 to TRBJ1-2, with D hard to call. From germline, CDR1 is DFQATT and CDR2 SNEGSKA (reference sequence). This CDR3 contains 15 residues. V was cut by 3 bases and J by 0 bases, with 14 bases left in between. The CDR3 bases are TGCAGTGCTAGGAACCAGGTGACATCTAACTATGGCTACACCTTC. This codes for CSARNQVTSNYGYTF.

This clonotype turned up a few times. The rearrangement links TRBV27 to TRBJ1-6; 8 positions match TRBD1. This CDR3 is built from 16 residues. Germline-derived CDR1 and CDR2 are MNHEY and SMNVEV (reference sequence). J lost 2 bases, V lost 6 bases, and 6 bases had no gene match. The CDR3 nucleotides are TGTGCCAGCAGCAGAGACAGGGGCCCCTATAATTCACCCCTCCACTTT. It codes for CASSRDRGPYNSPLHF.

The chain carries TRBV12-3 or TRBV12-4 and TRBJ2-3; 14 bases align to TRBD2. With V trimmed by 1 base and J by 2 bases, 5 bases remained unmatched. The CDR3 covers 18 residues. CDR3 protein: CASSLVSGLAGDTDTQYF. DNA of the CDR3: TGTGCCAGCAGTTTAGTCTCGGGACTAGCGGGGGACACAGATACGCAGTATTTT.

This chain uses TRBV12-3 or TRBV12-4 with TRBJ2-3, with D tentatively TRBD2 (6 bases). The CDR3 spans 15 residues. Trimming stripped 3 bases from V and 6 bases from J, with 16 bases between. The CDR3 is CASSFRGRPGDTQYF. Written as DNA, the CDR3 is TGTGCCAGCAGTTTCCGGGGGAGGCCAGGTGATACGCAGTATTTT.

The sample holds many counts of this clonotype. This rearrangement joins TRBV6-1 to TRBJ2-7, with D unresolved. This CDR3 comprises 12 residues. Germline V gene lookup returns CDR1 MNHNS and CDR2 SASEGT. The V end lost 2 bases, the J end lost 4 bases, and 6 bases lay between the germline ends. The CDR3 DNA reads TGTGCCAGCAGTGAAAGGTGGTACGAGCAGTACTTC. Protein: CASSERWYEQYF.

The chain couples TRBV6-5 to TRBJ2-2, with D unclear. V shed 2 bases and J shed 1 base, with 17 bases lying between them. The CDR3 has 18 amino acids. The germline gives CDR1 MNHEY, CDR2 SVGAGI. DNA of the CDR3: TGTGCCAGCAGTTACGCATGGGAAGGATCACAGAACACCGGGGAGCTGTTTTTT. Its translation: CASSYAWEGSQNTGELFF.

The V call is TRBV7-8, the J call TRBJ2-1, with 7 bases aligning to TRBD2. Trimming took 6 bases from V and 0 from J; bases not matched to a gene: 5. This CDR3 has 15 amino acids. Germline loops: CDR1 SGHVS, CDR2 FQNEAQ. The CDR3 DNA sequence: TGTGCCAGCAGTCGGAGCGGGGACTCCTACAATGAGCAGTTCTTC. This codes for CASSRSGDSYNEQFF.